Listed here are 16 T cell receptor beta chains from one sample, sequenced in a study of immune heterogeneity within non-small cell lung tumors. Template input was genomic DNA from bulk tumor (600 ng per sample). Surgeons took several biopsies per primary tumor, spaced far apart, during surgery. Patients underwent curative surgery for non-small cell lung cancer (untreated and newly diagnosed). TCR beta CDR3 amplification used multiplex PCR with 32 V and 13 J primers. TCRdb ran MiXCR on the multiplex PCR reads and lists one entry per CDR3 protein. The repertoire holds 13,000 or so distinct CDR3 sequences, with less than 25% as singletons. The source material was lung tumor tissue. Source of these receptors: a man aged 55 to 69 with non-small cell lung cancer.

Sample share makes this clonotype medium-sized. The chain uses TRBV15 and TRBJ2-7; weak D call: TRBD1 (5 bases). The CDR3 runs to 13 residues. Trimming cost V 6 bases and J 1 base, with 10 bases left between them. Germline CDR1 reads LNHNV; CDR2 reads YYDKDF (reference sequence). This chain's CDR3 is CATRRAGSYEQYF. The CDR3 nucleotides are TGTGCCACCAGACGGGCAGGGTCCTACGAGCAGTACTTC.

This clonotype is labeled as medium-sized. The chain recombines TRBV28 with TRBJ1-3; D perhaps matches TRBD1 (6 bases). The CDR3 consists of 15 residues. V was shortened by 8 bases and J by 6 bases, with 20 bases between the two germline ends. Germline V gene sequence: CDR1 MDHEN, CDR2 SYDVKM. CDR3 in amino acids: CASRDEGGLSNTIYF. CDR3 sequence (DNA): TGTGCCAGCCGGGACGAAGGGGGACTCTCAAACACCATATATTTT.

On this clonotype: A read error may account for a junction end that differs from germline. The chain joins TRBV28 to TRBJ1-2; D unresolved. This CDR3 is built from 13 residues. Germline CDR1 is MDHEN and CDR2 is SYDVKM. The CDR3 sequence: CVSRLGSNYGYTF. In nucleotides, the CDR3 is TGTGTCAGCAGACTTGGGTCAAACTATGGCTACACCTTC.

Relative to its sample, this clonotype is medium-sized. The chain combines TRBV6-1 with TRBJ1-2, with a tentative D call TRBD1 (5 bases). V was clipped by 1 base and J by 4 bases, with 10 bases between them. The germline V gene has CDR1 MNHNS and CDR2 SASEGT. The length of the CDR3 is 14 residues. The CDR3, as DNA: TGTGCCAGCAGTGAAGGGGGGGGAACCTATGGCTACACCTTC. It encodes CASSEGGGTYGYTF.

This clonotype has only a few counts. A junction end diverges from the germline sequence, so it may reflect a read error. V usage is TRBV7-3 and J usage is TRBJ1-1, with D hard to call. Germline V gene lookup returns CDR1 SGHTA and CDR2 FQGTGA. The CDR3 has 14 residues. CDR3 bases: TGTGCCAGAAGCTTAAGGCGAGAGAGTTCTGAAGCTTTCTTT. This sequence encodes CARSLRRESSEAFF.

This chain connects TRBV18 to TRBJ1-5, with D tentatively TRBD1 (5 bases). V was pared by 3 bases and J by 5 bases, with 11 bases between. CDR3 size: 14 residues. The germline V gene has CDR1 KGHSH and CDR2 LQKENI. The CDR3 nucleotides are TGTGCCAGCTCACCCCAGACAGTGTATCAGCCCCAGCATTTT. Its protein product is CASSPQTVYQPQHF.

There are a few counts of this clonotype. V gene TRBV19 combines with J gene TRBJ2-6, with a weak D call TRBD1 (5 bases). This CDR3 is built from 15 residues. Trimming removed 4 bases at V and 3 bases at J, with 10 bases between. Germline values: CDR1 LNHDA, CDR2 SQIVND (reference sequence). The CDR3 DNA is TGTGCCAGTAGTACCCGGACACATGGGGCCAACGTCCTGACTTTC. It codes for CASSTRTHGANVLTF.

With regard to this clonotype: A much bigger clone sits one base away, suggesting this may be a read error. The chain is built from TRBV6-1 and TRBJ2-2; D tentatively reads TRBD1 or TRBD2 (5 bases each). This CDR3 comprises 14 residues. With 6 bases removed from V and 4 bases from J, the gap between germline ends came to 12 bases. CDR1 is MNHNS, CDR2 SASEGT, per germline. CDR3 in amino acids: CASRKGPSTGELFF. The DNA of the CDR3 is TGTGCCAGCAGGAAGGGACCGAGCACCGGGGAGCTGTTTTTT.

This clonotype was picked up a small number of times. The V call is TRBV29-1, the J call TRBJ2-7; 8 bases fit TRBD2. The CDR3 covers 13 residues. V lost 7 bases and J lost 2; bases outside the gene matches: 7. CDR1 and CDR2 from the germline V gene are SQVTM and ANQGSEA. CDR3 loop: CSAAGLAAYEQYF. DNA for the CDR3: TGCAGCGCCGCCGGACTAGCCGCCTACGAGCAGTACTTC.

The chain has TRBV6-5 and TRBJ1-2; D unresolved. CDR1 is MNHEY, CDR2 SVGAGI, per germline. The CDR3 contains 14 residues. Trimming shortened V by 2 bases and J by 7 bases, and 14 bases separated the two germline ends. CDR3 DNA: TGTGCCAGCAGTTACAGGGATACTGCTAGTGGCTACACCTTC. Its translation: CASSYRDTASGYTF.

By share, this clonotype counts as medium-sized. The chain uses TRBV12-3 or TRBV12-4 and TRBJ1-1; D is unresolved. This CDR3 has 13 residues. With 6 bases removed from V and 0 bases from J, the gap between germline ends came to 8 bases. As DNA, the CDR3 is TGTGCCAGCAGCCCGGCCGTGAACACTGAAGCTTTCTTT. Residues: CASSPAVNTEAFF.

The gene calls are TRBV11-3 and TRBJ1-1; 7 bases map to TRBD1. The CDR3 sequence is 15 residues long. Per the germline V gene, CDR1 is SGHNT and CDR2 is YENEEA. Trimming at V came to 5 bases and at J to 1 base, leaving 7 bases not matched to a gene. DNA for the CDR3: TGTGCCAGCAGCATGACAGGGACCTGGAACACTGAAGCTTTCTTT. Protein sequence: CASSMTGTWNTEAFF.

This clonotype came up many times. V gene TRBV20-1 combines with J gene TRBJ2-7; the D gene is possibly TRBD1 (6 bases). The CDR3 spans 14 residues. Trimming left V 7 bases short and J 1 base short, with 17 bases between. Germline CDR1 is DFQATT and CDR2 is SNEGSKA (reference sequence). CDR3 sequence reads: CSVLGTSTSYEQYF. The CDR3 region has the DNA TGCAGTGTTCTAGGGACATCAACTTCCTACGAGCAGTACTTC.

About this clonotype itself: Given a much more abundant clone one base away, this may be a read error. The chain employs TRBV6-9 and TRBJ1-1; D perhaps matches TRBD1 (5 bases). The CDR3 contains 11 residues. V lost 4 bases, J lost 10 bases, and 10 bases lay in between. CDR1 and CDR2 (germline): MNHGY, SVAAGI. The CDR3 sequence: CASSFRGSAFF. CDR3 in DNA: TGTGCCAGCAGTTTTCGGGGGTCAGCTTTCTTT.

This clonotype has a count of ten or more. The CDR3 coding sequence is TGTGCCAGCAGCCCTTCACAGGGGAGGAACACTGAAGCTTTCTTT. Residues: CASSPSQGRNTEAFF. The V gene is TRBV5-4, the J gene TRBJ1-1; 7 bases map to TRBD1. With 4 bases clipped from V and 1 base from J, the junction kept 7 bases outside the gene matches. The germline V gene has CDR1 SGHNT and CDR2 YYREEE (reference sequence). The CDR3 contains 15 residues.

This clonotype is medium-sized in the sample. This chain joins TRBV10-3 and TRBJ2-3, with TRBD2 identical over 13 bases. The CDR3 contains 14 residues. V shed 10 bases and J 6 bases; nucleotides not matched to a gene: 7. CDR1 and CDR2 from the germline V gene are ENHRY and SYGVKD. The CDR3, as DNA: TGTGCCACCAGGACTAGCGGGAGCCATGATACGCAGTATTTT. As protein: CATRTSGSHDTQYF.